The clone carrying this T cell receptor beta chain has only a few counts. Per germline, CDR1 SEHNR and CDR2 FQNEAQ (reference sequence). The CDR3 loop spans 14 amino acids. V was clipped by 2 bases and J by 3 bases; unmatched bases: 1. Patients were aged 18 to 65, had disease duration under 2 months, and had newly diagnosed hyperthyroidism. These data come from a study of T cells in Graves' hyperthyroidism and ophthalmopathy. The investigators amplified TCR beta CDR3 regions from RNA transcripts. The TCR CDR3 was amplified in a first-round RT-PCR using the HTBI primer set. TCRdb reanalysed the multiplex PCR reads using MiXCR and keeps one entry per CDR3 protein. This sample has hundreds of thousands of distinct CDR3 sequences; 35% to 55% occur once, and the top ten carry roughly 8.2%.

This chain connects TRBV7-9 to TRBJ2-5; 9 positions match TRBD1. This TCR was sampled from a woman under 30 with Graves' hyperthyroidism. Source material: peripheral blood or thyroid tissue (not recorded which). CDR3 protein: CASSLRDREETQYF. The CDR3 DNA reads as TGTGCCAGCAGCTTAAGGGACAGGGAAGAGACCCAGTACTTC. The complete variable domain, with remaining parts taken from reference TRBV7-9 and TRBJ2-5, reads DTGVSQNPRHKITKRGQNVTFRCDPISEHNRLYWYRQTLGQGPEFLTYFQNEAQLEKSRLLSDRFSAERPKGSFSTLEIQRTEQGDSAMYLCASSLRDREETQYFGPGTRLLVL.